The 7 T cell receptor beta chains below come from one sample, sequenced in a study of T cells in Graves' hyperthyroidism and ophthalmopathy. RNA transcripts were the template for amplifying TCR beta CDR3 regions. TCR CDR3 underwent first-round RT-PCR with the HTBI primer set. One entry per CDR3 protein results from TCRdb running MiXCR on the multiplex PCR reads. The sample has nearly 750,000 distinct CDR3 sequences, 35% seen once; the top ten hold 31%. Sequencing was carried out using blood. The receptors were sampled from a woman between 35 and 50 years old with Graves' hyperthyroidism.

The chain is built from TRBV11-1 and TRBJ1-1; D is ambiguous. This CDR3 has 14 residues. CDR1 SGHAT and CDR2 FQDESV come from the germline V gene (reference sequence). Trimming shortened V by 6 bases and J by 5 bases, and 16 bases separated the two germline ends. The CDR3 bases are TGTGCCAGCAGTCCCTTCCCCGGGGAAACTGAAGCTTTCTTT. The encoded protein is CASSPFPGETEAFF.

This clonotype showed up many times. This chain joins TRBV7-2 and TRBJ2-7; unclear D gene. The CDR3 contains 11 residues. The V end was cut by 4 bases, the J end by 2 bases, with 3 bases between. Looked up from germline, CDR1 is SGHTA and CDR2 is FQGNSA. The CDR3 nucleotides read TGTGCCAGCAGCTCAACCTACGAGCAGTACTTC. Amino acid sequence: CASSSTYEQYF.

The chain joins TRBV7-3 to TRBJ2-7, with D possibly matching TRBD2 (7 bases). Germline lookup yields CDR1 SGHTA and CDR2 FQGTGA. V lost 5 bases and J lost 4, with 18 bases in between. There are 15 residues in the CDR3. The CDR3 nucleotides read TGTGCCAGCAGCATGTGGGGGGGGGGCGGATACGAGCAGTACTTC. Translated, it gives CASSMWGGGGYEQYF.

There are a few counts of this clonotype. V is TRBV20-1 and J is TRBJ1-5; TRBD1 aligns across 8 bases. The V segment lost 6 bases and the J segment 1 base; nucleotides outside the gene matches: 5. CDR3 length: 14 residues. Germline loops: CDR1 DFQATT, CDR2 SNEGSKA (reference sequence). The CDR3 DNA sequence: TGCAGTGCCGGGGACAGGATGAGCAATCAGCCCCAGCATTTT. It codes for CSAGDRMSNQPQHF.

CDR3 sequence (DNA): TGTGCCAGCAGTGAATACAGGCCTAGCAATCAGCCCCAGCATTTT. This sequence encodes CASSEYRPSNQPQHF. The V gene is TRBV6-1, the J gene TRBJ1-5; maybe TRBD1 (5 bases). The V gene's germline CDR1 is MNHNS and CDR2 SASEGT. Trimming stripped 2 bases from V and 0 bases from J, with 8 bases between. The CDR3 has 15 residues.

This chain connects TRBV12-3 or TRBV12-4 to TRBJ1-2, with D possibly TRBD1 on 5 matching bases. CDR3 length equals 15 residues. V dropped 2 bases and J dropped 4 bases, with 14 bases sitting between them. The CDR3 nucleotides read TGTGCCAGCAGTTTATGGGGGAGCCGTACCTATGGCTACACCTTC. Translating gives CASSLWGSRTYGYTF.

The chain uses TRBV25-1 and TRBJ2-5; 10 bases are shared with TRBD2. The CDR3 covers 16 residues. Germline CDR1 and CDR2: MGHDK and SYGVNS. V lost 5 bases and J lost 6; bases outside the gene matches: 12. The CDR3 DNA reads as TGTGCCAGCAGTTCCTCGCCGGGACTAGCGAAGAAGACCCAGTACTTC. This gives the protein CASSSSPGLAKKTQYF.